Included here is one T cell receptor (beta chain) sequence, with context. TCRdb's table, derived via immunoSEQ multiplex PCR, lists solely in-frame clones and lacks some. The sample lists under 100,000 clones, 74% occurring once. This entry belongs to a study of CD8 T cell repertoires and HIV-1 epitope variants. Across the whole study: Each of Twenty-five Gag and Nef epitope peptides stimulated a separate culture.

Trimming removed 1 base from V and 2 bases from J, with 17 bases in between. From germline, CDR1 is MDHEN and CDR2 SYDVKM. This CDR3 comprises 17 residues. What was sequenced was uncultured baseline CD8+ T cells from peripheral blood mononuclear cells (PBMCs). The gene calls are TRBV28 and TRBJ1-1, with a tentative D call TRBD1 (6 bases). The origin of this receptor is a male donor with HIV. As DNA, the CDR3 is TGTGCCAGCAGTTTATTATACCCTGGACAGAGCAACACTGAAGCTTTCTTT. Encoded protein: CASSLLYPGQSNTEAFF.